These T cell receptor beta chains were read from a single sample in a study of identifying expanded T cells in peripheral blood. Profiled with immunoSEQ multiplex PCR; TCRdb holds only in-frame clones, not every one. The table has about 52,000 clones, 82% seen once; the top ten hold 14%. The material sequenced was blood. The source of these receptors is a person aged 18 to 70 in good health. Each CDR3 is given with its conserved first and last residue. The D gene is left open where the match is weak. Clone size is stated in some rows and not others, as once, few, many or a class when expanded.

D	V	J	size	CDR3	DNA
NA	TRBV25-1	TRBJ1-6	NA	CASSDIGNSPLHF	TGTGCCAGCAGTGACATAGGTAATTCACCCCTCCACTTT
TRBD2	TRBV7-2	TRBJ2-3	NA	CASSRPGAGGPDTQYF	TGTGCCAGCAGCCGCCCGGGTGCGGGAGGGCCCGATACGCAGTATTTT
NA	TRBV7-9	TRBJ2-3	NA	CASSLWSSNTQYF	TGTGCCAGCAGCTTGTGGAGCTCAAATACGCAGTATTTT
NA	TRBV6-1	TRBJ1-2	NA	CASSELNYGYTF	TGTGCCAGCAGTGAGCTTAACTATGGCTACACCTTC
NA	TRBV12-2	TRBJ1-1	NA	CASRSGPNGTPNAGAFF	TGTGCAAGTCGCTCGGGTCCAAACGGGACCCCCAACGCCGGAGCTTTCTTT
NA	TRBV19	TRBJ1-1	once	CASSLVGLNTEAFF	TGTGCCAGTAGTTTGGTGGGATTGAACACTGAAGCTTTCTTT
TRBD2	TRBV11-2	TRBJ2-1	NA	CASSFSPGGDYNEQFF	TGTGCCAGCAGCTTTTCCCCCGGGGGGGACTACAATGAGCAGTTCTTC
NA	TRBV4-2	TRBJ2-2	NA	CASSQPNTGELFF	TGTGCCAGCAGCCAACCGAACACCGGGGAGCTGTTTTTT
NA	TRBV4-2	TRBJ1-6	few	CASSQEVSGAANSPLHF	TGTGCCAGCAGCCAAGAAGTCTCCGGGGCGGCTAATTCACCCCTCCACTTT
TRBD1	TRBV5-6	TRBJ2-4	few	CASSLGPGQGRLAKNIQYF	TGTGCCAGCAGCTTGGGGCCGGGACAGGGACGGTTAGCCAAAAACATTCAGTACTTC
TRBD2	TRBV30	TRBJ2-1	once	CAWSVGTSGGGEQFF	TGTGCCTGGAGTGTCGGGACTAGCGGGGGCGGTGAGCAGTTCTTC
TRBD1	TRBV28	TRBJ1-1	NA	CASSLFKGQAFF	TGTGCCAGCAGTTTATTTAAGGGACAGGCTTTCTTT
NA	TRBV4-3	TRBJ1-2	few	CASSRTNEDGYTF	TGCGCCAGCAGTCGGACGAACGAGGATGGCTACACCTTC
TRBD1	TRBV30	TRBJ1-1	once	CAWSVQGTNTEAFF	TGTGCCTGGAGTGTACAGGGGACGAACACTGAAGCTTTCTTT
NA	TRBV30	TRBJ1-3	NA	CAWSSAGISGNTIYF	TGTGCCTGGAGTTCGGCAGGGATCTCTGGAAACACCATATATTTT
TRBD1	TRBV7-9	TRBJ1-2	NA	CASSPRQGYGYTF	TGTGCCAGCAGCCCCCGACAGGGCTATGGCTACACCTTC
NA	TRBV2	TRBJ1-2	NA	CASKGRATYGYTF	TGTGCCAGCAAAGGGAGGGCCACTTATGGCTACACCTTC
NA	TRBV5-6	TRBJ1-5	NA	CASSSRSGGNQPQHF	TGTGCCAGCAGCTCCCGTAGTGGAGGAAATCAGCCCCAGCATTTT
NA	TRBV14	TRBJ2-5	NA	CASSQDGFPVQETQYF	TGTGCCAGCAGCCAAGATGGCTTCCCAGTCCAAGAGACCCAGTACTTC
NA	TRBV6-4	TRBJ2-7	NA	CASTNPGASYEQYF	TGTGCCAGCACCAACCCGGGGGCCTCCTACGAGCAGTACTTC
NA	TRBV7-2	TRBJ2-1	NA	CASKSGVIQFF	TGTGCCAGCAAATCTGGAGTGATTCAGTTCTTC
NA	TRBV2	TRBJ2-7	NA	CASRDRGQPTYEQYF	TGTGCCAGCAGGGATCGTGGGCAGCCCACCTACGAGCAGTACTTC
TRBD1	TRBV11-3	TRBJ1-2	NA	CASSPGGPSHLHGYTF	TGTGCCAGCAGCCCAGGGGGCCCGTCCCACCTTCATGGCTACACCTTC
NA	TRBV5-4	TRBJ2-5	NA	CASSFRGDYQETQYF	TGTGCCAGCAGCTTCAGGGGCGACTACCAAGAGACCCAGTACTTC
NA	TRBV11-3	TRBJ2-7	NA	CASSFEKASYEQYF	TGTGCCAGCAGCTTTGAAAAGGCTTCCTACGAGCAGTACTTC
NA	TRBV7-9	TRBJ1-1	NA	CASSLRGGQGSYEAFF	TGTGCCAGCAGCTTGCGAGGCGGTCAGGGGTCATACGAAGCTTTCTTT
TRBD1	TRBV2	TRBJ2-5	once	CASRRDRSLETQYF	TGTGCCAGCAGGCGGGACAGGAGCTTGGAGACCCAGTACTTC
NA	TRBV7-3	TRBJ2-2	NA	CASSLRATNPGELFF	TGTGCCAGCAGCTTACGTGCTACTAACCCCGGGGAGCTGTTTTTT
NA	TRBV19	TRBJ1-2	NA	CASSNLQKRGYTF	TGTGCCAGTAGTAACTTGCAGAAGCGGGGCTACACCTTC
TRBD2	TRBV10-1	TRBJ2-2	NA	CASSEAWGGNTGELFF	TGCGCCAGCAGTGAGGCCTGGGGGGGTAACACCGGGGAGCTGTTTTTT
NA	TRBV6-1	TRBJ2-5	NA	CASSGRETETQYF	TGTGCCAGCAGTGGCAGGGAAACAGAGACCCAGTACTTC
TRBD1	TRBV7-8	TRBJ2-5	NA	CASSHVGQGEETQYF	TGTGCCAGCAGCCACGTGGGACAGGGGGAAGAGACCCAGTACTTC
TRBD2	TRBV5-4	TRBJ2-1	NA	CASSSLAGGDNEQFF	TGTGCCAGCAGCTCACTAGCGGGGGGAGACAATGAGCAGTTCTTC
TRBD1	TRBV4-1	TRBJ1-2	NA	CASSPHHGTGLPYGYTF	TGCGCCAGCAGCCCTCACCATGGGACAGGGTTGCCGTATGGCTACACCTTC
NA	TRBV7-2	TRBJ2-2	NA	CASSLYSRGDGELFF	TGTGCCAGCAGCTTATATTCCAGGGGGGACGGGGAGCTGTTTTTT
NA	TRBV7-8	TRBJ2-1	NA	CASSLVSGDNEQFF	TGTGCCAGCAGCTTGGTGTCAGGAGACAATGAGCAGTTCTTC
NA	TRBV7-6	TRBJ2-7	NA	CASSLAPGGEQYF	TGTGCCAGCAGCTTAGCGCCTGGAGGCGAGCAGTACTTC
TRBD2	TRBV5-1	TRBJ2-1	NA	CASSLQTSGDYNEQFF	TGCGCCAGCAGCTTACAAACTAGCGGGGACTACAATGAGCAGTTCTTC
TRBD2	TRBV30	TRBJ2-1	NA	CAWSGGGGREQFF	TGTGCCTGGAGTGGCGGGGGAGGTAGAGAGCAGTTCTTC
TRBD1	TRBV18	TRBJ2-3	NA	CASSPRQGTDTQYF	TGTGCCAGCTCACCTAGACAGGGGACAGATACGCAGTATTTT
NA	TRBV29-1	TRBJ1-1	NA	CSVRVRGTEAFF	TGCAGCGTCCGAGTGCGGGGCACTGAAGCTTTCTTT
NA	TRBV19	TRBJ1-2	NA	CASSGYGYTF	TGTGCCAGTAGTGGGTATGGCTACACCTTC
NA	TRBV18	TRBJ1-2	NA	CASSPRPGGDFDGYTF	TGTGCCAGCTCACCAAGGCCAGGAGGGGACTTCGATGGCTACACCTTC
NA	TRBV10-1	TRBJ1-4	NA	CASRDEKLFF	TGCGCCAGCAGGGATGAAAAACTGTTTTTT
TRBD1	TRBV28	TRBJ1-2	NA	CASSPTGENYGYTF	TGTGCCAGCAGCCCGACAGGGGAGAACTATGGCTACACCTTC
NA	TRBV5-1	TRBJ2-1	NA	CASSLPGYNEQFF	TGCGCCAGCAGCTTGCCCGGGTACAATGAGCAGTTCTTC
NA	TRBV2	TRBJ1-6	few	CASSPQGTNSPLHF	TGTGCCAGCAGTCCACAGGGTACCAATTCACCCCTCCACTTT
TRBD2	TRBV6-5	TRBJ2-7	once	CASSYRDYSYEQYF	TGTGCCAGCAGTTATAGGGACTACTCCTACGAGCAGTACTTC
TRBD1	TRBV12-5	TRBJ2-3	NA	CASGLVSGQGGDTQYF	TGTGCTAGTGGTTTGGTATCTGGACAGGGAGGAGATACGCAGTATTTT
NA	TRBV29-1	TRBJ2-3	few	CSASTSLGDTQYF	TGCAGCGCGTCGACTTCCCTGGGGGATACGCAGTATTTT
NA	TRBV30	TRBJ1-1	NA	CAWAWGWTEAFF	TGTGCCTGGGCCTGGGGCTGGACTGAAGCTTTCTTT
TRBD1	TRBV6-6	TRBJ2-1	NA	CASRGSGTGSYNEQFF	TGTGCCAGCAGAGGTTCCGGGACAGGCTCCTACAATGAGCAGTTCTTC